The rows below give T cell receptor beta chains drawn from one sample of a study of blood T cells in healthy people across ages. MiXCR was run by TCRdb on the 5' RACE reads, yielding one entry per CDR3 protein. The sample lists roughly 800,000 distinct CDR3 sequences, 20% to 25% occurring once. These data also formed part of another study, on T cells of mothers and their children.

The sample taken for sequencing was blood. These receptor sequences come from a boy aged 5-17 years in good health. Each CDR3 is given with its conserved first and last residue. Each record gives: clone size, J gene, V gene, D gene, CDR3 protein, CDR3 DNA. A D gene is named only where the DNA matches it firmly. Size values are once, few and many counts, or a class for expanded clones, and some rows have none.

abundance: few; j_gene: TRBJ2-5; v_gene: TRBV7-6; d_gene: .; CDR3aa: CASSLEGGVLGETQYF; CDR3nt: TGTGCCAGCAGCTTAGAAGGGGGGGTGCTAGGAGAGACCCAGTACTTC
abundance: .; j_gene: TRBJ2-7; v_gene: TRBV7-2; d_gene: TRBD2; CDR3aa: CASSGRGGAEEQYF; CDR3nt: TGTGCCAGCAGCGGTCGGGGGGGCGCGGAAGAGCAGTACTTC
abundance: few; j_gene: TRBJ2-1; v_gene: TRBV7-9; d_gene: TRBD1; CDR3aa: CASSSHALTGDNEQFF; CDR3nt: TGTGCCAGCAGCTCCCATGCCCTGACAGGGGACAATGAGCAGTTCTTC
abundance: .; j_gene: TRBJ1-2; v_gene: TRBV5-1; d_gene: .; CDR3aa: CASSMDRPSLANYGYTF; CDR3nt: TGCGCCAGCAGCATGGACAGACCGAGCTTAGCTAACTATGGCTACACCTTC
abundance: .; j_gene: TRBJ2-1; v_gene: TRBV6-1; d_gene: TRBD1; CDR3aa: CASSEDRGLYNEQFF; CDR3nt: TGTGCCAGCAGTGAGGACAGGGGCTTATACAATGAGCAGTTCTTC
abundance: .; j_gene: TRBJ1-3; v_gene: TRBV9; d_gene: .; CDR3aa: CASSRGENTIYF; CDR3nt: TGTGCCAGCAGCCGCGGTGAAAACACCATATATTTT
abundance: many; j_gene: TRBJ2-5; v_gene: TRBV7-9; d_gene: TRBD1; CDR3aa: CASSLGQGYQETQYF; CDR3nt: TGTGCCAGCAGCCTGGGACAGGGGTACCAAGAGACCCAGTACTTC
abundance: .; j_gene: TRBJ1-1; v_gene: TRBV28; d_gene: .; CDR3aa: CASSPRQRIPRANTEAFF; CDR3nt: TGTGCCAGCAGTCCCCGCCAAAGAATTCCTAGAGCTAACACTGAAGCTTTCTTT
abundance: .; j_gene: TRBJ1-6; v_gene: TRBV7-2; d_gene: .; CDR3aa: CASSLVGSTNSPLHF; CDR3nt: TGTGCCAGCAGCTTAGTGGGGTCTACTAATTCACCCCTCCACTTT
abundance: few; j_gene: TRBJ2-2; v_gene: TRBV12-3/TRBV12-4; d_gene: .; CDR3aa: CASSFMQFTGELFF; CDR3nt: TGTGCCAGCAGTTTTATGCAGTTCACCGGGGAGCTGTTTTTT
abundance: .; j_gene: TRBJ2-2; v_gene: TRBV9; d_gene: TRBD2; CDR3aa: CASSVLWGGPTGELFF; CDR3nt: TGTGCCAGCAGCGTATTGTGGGGGGGACCGACCGGGGAGCTGTTTTTT
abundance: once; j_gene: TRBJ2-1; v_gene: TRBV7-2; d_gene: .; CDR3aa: CASARGGSNNEQFF; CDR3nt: TGTGCCAGCGCCAGAGGAGGGAGTAACAATGAGCAGTTCTTC
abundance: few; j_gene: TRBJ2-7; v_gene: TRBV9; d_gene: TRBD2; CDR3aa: CASSQGGIVDEQYF; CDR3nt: TGTGCCAGCAGCCAGGGAGGGATTGTGGACGAGCAGTACTTC
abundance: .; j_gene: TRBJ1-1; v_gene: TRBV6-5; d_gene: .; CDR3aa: CASSWHRDTMNTGAFF; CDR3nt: TGTGCCAGCAGTTGGCATCGGGACACCATGAACACTGGAGCTTTCTTT
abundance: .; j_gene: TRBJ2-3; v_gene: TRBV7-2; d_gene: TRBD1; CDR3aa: CASSRDRGDTQYF; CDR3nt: TGTGCCAGCAGCCGTGACAGGGGGGATACGCAGTATTTT
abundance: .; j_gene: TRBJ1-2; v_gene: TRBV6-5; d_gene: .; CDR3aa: CAVRGSRDYGYTF; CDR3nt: TGTGCCGTCCGGGGATCCCGGGACTATGGCTACACCTTC
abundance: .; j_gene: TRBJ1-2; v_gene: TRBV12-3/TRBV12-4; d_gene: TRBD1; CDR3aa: CASTQLGGAADRGYTF; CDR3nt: TGTGCCAGCACCCAACTAGGGGGCGCGGCAGATAGGGGCTACACCTTC
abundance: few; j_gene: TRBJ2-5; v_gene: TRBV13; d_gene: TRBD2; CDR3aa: CASSLGHSGSEETQYF; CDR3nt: TGTGCCAGCAGCTTAGGCCATAGCGGGAGTGAAGAGACCCAGTACTTC
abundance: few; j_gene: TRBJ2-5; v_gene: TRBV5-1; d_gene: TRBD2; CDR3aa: CASSLASLAGGREETQYF; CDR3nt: TGCGCCAGCAGCTTGGCTTCACTAGCGGGAGGGCGAGAAGAGACCCAGTACTTC
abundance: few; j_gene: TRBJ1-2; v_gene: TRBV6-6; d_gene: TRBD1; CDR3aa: CASRKRPGTVYDYGYTF; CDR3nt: TGTGCCAGCAGAAAGCGTCCCGGGACAGTTTACGACTATGGCTACACCTTC
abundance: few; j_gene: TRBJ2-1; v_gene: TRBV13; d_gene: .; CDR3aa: CASIGVLQDEQFF; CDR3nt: TGTGCCAGCATTGGGGTACTACAGGATGAGCAGTTCTTC
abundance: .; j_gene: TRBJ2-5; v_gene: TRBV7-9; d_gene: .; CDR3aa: CASSSSVQPGETQYF; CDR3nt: TGTGCCAGCAGCTCATCGGTCCAGCCTGGAGAGACCCAGTACTTC
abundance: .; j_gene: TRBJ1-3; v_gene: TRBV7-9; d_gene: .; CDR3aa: CASSLAGRENSGNTIYF; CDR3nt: TGTGCCAGCAGCTTAGCTGGGCGGGAGAACTCTGGAAACACCATATATTTT
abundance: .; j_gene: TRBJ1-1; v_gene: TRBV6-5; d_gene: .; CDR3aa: CASSYGQDFNTEAFF; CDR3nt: TGTGCCAGCAGTTACGGGCAGGATTTCAACACTGAAGCTTTCTTT
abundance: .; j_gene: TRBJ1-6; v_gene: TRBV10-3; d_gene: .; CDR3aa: CAISESAQDNSPLHF; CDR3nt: TGTGCCATCAGTGAGTCGGCACAGGACAATTCACCCCTCCACTTT
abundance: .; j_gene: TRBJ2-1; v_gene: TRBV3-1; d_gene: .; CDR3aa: CASSLDRRFKFF; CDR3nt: TGTGCCAGCAGCCTCGATCGACGGTTTAAGTTCTTC
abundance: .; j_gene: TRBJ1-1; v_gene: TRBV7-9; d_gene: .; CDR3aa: CASNRWTLEAFF; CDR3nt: TGTGCCAGCAACCGTTGGACCCTTGAAGCTTTCTTT
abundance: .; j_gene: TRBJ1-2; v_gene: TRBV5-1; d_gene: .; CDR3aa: CASSLAGDNHYGYTF; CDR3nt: TGCGCCAGCAGCTTGGCAGGGGACAATCACTATGGCTACACCTTC
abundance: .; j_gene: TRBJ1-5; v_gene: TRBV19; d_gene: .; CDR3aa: CASSIVGGSYQPQHF; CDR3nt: TGTGCCAGTAGTATAGTAGGGGGATCTTATCAGCCCCAGCATTTT
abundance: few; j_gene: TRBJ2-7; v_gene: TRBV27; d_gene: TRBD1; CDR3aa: CASSQLGTGGLYEQYF; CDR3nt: TGTGCCAGCAGCCAACTCGGGACAGGGGGCCTCTACGAGCAGTACTTC
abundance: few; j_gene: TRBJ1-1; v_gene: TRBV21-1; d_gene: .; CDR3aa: CATPGGTEAFF; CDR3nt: TGTGCCACTCCCGGGGGCACTGAAGCTTTCTTT
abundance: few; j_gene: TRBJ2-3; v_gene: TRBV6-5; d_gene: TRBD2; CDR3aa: CASSSPGLAKTDTQYF; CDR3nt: TGTGCCAGCAGTTCCCCGGGACTAGCGAAGACAGATACGCAGTATTTT
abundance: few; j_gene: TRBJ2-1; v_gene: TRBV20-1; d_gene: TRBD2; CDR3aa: CSADLPPAPRPGLNYNEQFF; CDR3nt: TGCAGTGCTGACCTCCCTCCAGCACCTAGGCCGGGACTAAACTACAATGAGCAGTTCTTC
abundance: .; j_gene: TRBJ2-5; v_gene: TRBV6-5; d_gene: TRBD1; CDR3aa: CASSRDRGRQETQYF; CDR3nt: TGTGCCAGCAGTAGAGACAGGGGGAGACAAGAGACCCAGTACTTC
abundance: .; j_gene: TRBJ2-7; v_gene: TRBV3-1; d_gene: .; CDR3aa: CASSQDSAVAYEQYF; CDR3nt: TGTGCCAGCAGCCAAGATTCTGCGGTCGCCTACGAGCAGTACTTC
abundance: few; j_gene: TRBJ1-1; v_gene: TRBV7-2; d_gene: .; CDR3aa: CASRPQGYGYTEAFF; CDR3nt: TGTGCCAGCAGACCCCAGGGGTACGGCTACACTGAAGCTTTCTTT
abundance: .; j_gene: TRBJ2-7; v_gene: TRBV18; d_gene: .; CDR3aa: CASSPLMGSSYEQYF; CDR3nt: TGTGCCAGCTCACCGTTGATGGGGAGCTCCTACGAGCAGTACTTC
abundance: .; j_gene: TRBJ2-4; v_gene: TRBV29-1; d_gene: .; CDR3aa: CSALGSKNIQYF; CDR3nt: TGCAGCGCGCTGGGTAGCAAAAACATTCAGTACTTC
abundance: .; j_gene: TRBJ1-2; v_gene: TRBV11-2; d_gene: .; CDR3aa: CASSSQGRRYTF; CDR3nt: TGTGCCAGCAGCTCTCAGGGCAGGCGGTACACCTTC
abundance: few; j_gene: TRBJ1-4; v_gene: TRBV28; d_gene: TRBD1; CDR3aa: CASRRGQTSTNEKLFF; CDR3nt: TGCGCCAGCAGACGGGGACAGACTTCAACTAATGAAAAACTGTTTTTT
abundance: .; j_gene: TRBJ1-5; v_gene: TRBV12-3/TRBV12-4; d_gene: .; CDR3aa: CASSLAPTNQPQHF; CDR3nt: TGTGCCAGCAGTTTAGCGCCCACCAATCAGCCCCAGCATTTT
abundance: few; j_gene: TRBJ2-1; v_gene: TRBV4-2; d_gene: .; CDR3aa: CASSQEVGTAFQFF; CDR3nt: TGTGCCAGCAGCCAAGAAGTAGGGACTGCCTTTCAGTTCTTC